The rows below give T cell receptor beta chains drawn from one sample of a study of OX40 agonist ivuxolimab in advanced cancers. Assay used: immunoSEQ multiplex PCR; TCRdb lists only in-frame clones, some missing. There are 16,000 or so clones in the sample; 75% to 85% occur only once, and roughly 12% lies in the top ten. This sample comprised CD4+ or CD8+ T cells sorted from blood, obtained in a trial of the OX40 agonist ivuxolimab. All receptors derive from an adult with an advanced solid tumor such as melanoma, head and neck, liver or kidney cancer. CDR3s include the opening cysteine and the closing phenylalanine or tryptophan. A D gene is named only where the DNA matches it firmly. Clone size is stated in some rows and not others, as once, few, many or a class when expanded.

cdr3_aa: CASSPWQGGTEAFF
cdr3_nt: TGTGCCAGCAGCCCTTGGCAGGGGGGCACTGAAGCTTTCTTT
clone_size: .
v_call: TRBV7-6
d_call: TRBD1
j_call: TRBJ1-1

cdr3_aa: CASSPGVNYGYTF
cdr3_nt: TGTGCCAGCAGTCCCGGGGTAAACTATGGCTACACCTTC
clone_size: .
v_call: TRBV28
d_call: .
j_call: TRBJ1-2

cdr3_aa: CASSQGTGELFF
cdr3_nt: TGCGCCAGCAGCCAAGGAACCGGGGAGCTGTTTTTT
clone_size: .
v_call: TRBV7-2
d_call: .
j_call: TRBJ2-2

cdr3_aa: CASSQAWGGTNEKLFF
cdr3_nt: TGCGCCAGCAGCCAAGCTTGGGGGGGCACTAATGAAAAACTGTTTTTT
clone_size: .
v_call: TRBV4-3
d_call: .
j_call: TRBJ1-4

cdr3_aa: CASSYVSTRYGYTF
cdr3_nt: TGTGCCAGCAGTTACGTTTCGACTCGATATGGCTACACCTTC
clone_size: .
v_call: TRBV6-5
d_call: .
j_call: TRBJ1-2

cdr3_aa: CASSSLAGANYEQYF
cdr3_nt: TGTGCCAGCAGCTCCCTAGCGGGGGCCAACTACGAGCAGTACTTC
clone_size: .
v_call: TRBV11-2
d_call: TRBD2
j_call: TRBJ2-7

cdr3_aa: CASSYNVGNTIYF
cdr3_nt: TGCGCCAGCAGCTATAATGTGGGAAACACCATATATTTT
clone_size: .
v_call: TRBV4-3
d_call: .
j_call: TRBJ1-3

cdr3_aa: CAIRTANTEAFF
cdr3_nt: TGTGCCATTCGGACAGCCAACACTGAAGCTTTCTTT
clone_size: .
v_call: TRBV6-1
d_call: .
j_call: TRBJ1-1

cdr3_aa: CASSEGTSTLYEQFF
cdr3_nt: TGCGCCAGCAGTGAAGGGACTTCCACCCTCTATGAGCAGTTCTTC
clone_size: .
v_call: TRBV4-3
d_call: .
j_call: TRBJ2-1

cdr3_aa: CASSWGVNTEAFF
cdr3_nt: TGTGCCAGCAGTTGGGGAGTGAACACTGAAGCTTTCTTT
clone_size: .
v_call: TRBV27
d_call: .
j_call: TRBJ1-1

cdr3_aa: CASSGQATYEQYF
cdr3_nt: TGTGCCAGCTCCGGCCAGGCGACCTACGAGCAGTACTTC
clone_size: .
v_call: TRBV27
d_call: .
j_call: TRBJ2-7

cdr3_aa: CASSLRTGGRTGELFF
cdr3_nt: TGTGCCAGCAGTCTCCGGACAGGGGGGAGAACCGGGGAGCTGTTTTTT
clone_size: .
v_call: TRBV27
d_call: TRBD1
j_call: TRBJ2-2

cdr3_aa: CSVEDPGRSSYNEQFF
cdr3_nt: TGCAGCGTTGAAGATCCCGGCAGGAGCTCCTACAATGAGCAGTTCTTC
clone_size: .
v_call: TRBV29-1
d_call: .
j_call: TRBJ2-1

cdr3_aa: CASSGLAGWETQYF
cdr3_nt: TGTGCCAGCAGTGGGCTAGCGGGGTGGGAGACCCAGTACTTC
clone_size: .
v_call: TRBV2
d_call: TRBD2
j_call: TRBJ2-5

cdr3_aa: CASSYAGGESNEQFF
cdr3_nt: TGTGCCAGCAGTTATGCAGGGGGGGAAAGCAATGAGCAGTTCTTC
clone_size: .
v_call: TRBV27
d_call: .
j_call: TRBJ2-1

cdr3_aa: CASSIVSLWTENTEAFF
cdr3_nt: TGTGCCAGTAGTATAGTCTCTCTTTGGACGGAGAACACTGAAGCTTTCTTT
clone_size: .
v_call: TRBV19
d_call: .
j_call: TRBJ1-1

cdr3_aa: CASSSSGGSDTQYF
cdr3_nt: TGTGCCAGCAGCTCTAGCGGGGGGTCGGATACGCAGTATTTT
clone_size: .
v_call: TRBV9
d_call: TRBD2
j_call: TRBJ2-3

cdr3_aa: CASSIGPNYRADTEAFF
cdr3_nt: TGTGCCAGTAGTATCGGCCCGAACTACAGGGCAGACACTGAAGCTTTCTTT
clone_size: .
v_call: TRBV19
d_call: .
j_call: TRBJ1-1

cdr3_aa: CASSSTGSSHTEAFF
cdr3_nt: TGTGCCAGCAGCTCGACAGGCTCCAGTCACACTGAAGCTTTCTTT
clone_size: .
v_call: TRBV7-9
d_call: .
j_call: TRBJ1-1

cdr3_aa: CASSLAHRGDQPQHF
cdr3_nt: TGTGCCAGCAGCTTAGCGCACAGGGGAGACCAGCCCCAGCATTTT
clone_size: .
v_call: TRBV4-1
d_call: TRBD1
j_call: TRBJ1-5

cdr3_aa: CASSRTGNYGYTF
cdr3_nt: TGTGCCAGCAGCCGGACGGGAAACTATGGCTACACCTTC
clone_size: .
v_call: TRBV4-2
d_call: .
j_call: TRBJ1-2

cdr3_aa: CATSRDRTGAINEKLFF
cdr3_nt: TGTGCCACCAGCAGAGATCGTACAGGGGCCATTAATGAAAAACTGTTTTTT
clone_size: .
v_call: TRBV15
d_call: TRBD1
j_call: TRBJ1-4

cdr3_aa: CASSGDLGAKNIQYF
cdr3_nt: TGCGCCAGCAGCGGGGACCTTGGGGCCAAAAACATTCAGTACTTC
clone_size: once
v_call: TRBV5-1
d_call: .
j_call: TRBJ2-4

cdr3_aa: CAISADDSYEQYF
cdr3_nt: TGTGCCATCAGTGCTGACGACTCCTACGAGCAGTACTTC
clone_size: few
v_call: TRBV10-3
d_call: .
j_call: TRBJ2-7

cdr3_aa: CASSYGGDGELFF
cdr3_nt: TGTGCCAGCAGTTACGGAGGGGACGGGGAGCTGTTTTTT
clone_size: few
v_call: TRBV6-5
d_call: .
j_call: TRBJ2-2

cdr3_aa: CAISESSGGSRNYGYTF
cdr3_nt: TGTGCCATCAGTGAGTCGTCGGGGGGCAGTCGGAACTATGGCTACACCTTC
clone_size: few
v_call: TRBV10-3
d_call: .
j_call: TRBJ1-2

cdr3_aa: CASGPSHGRFSGNTIYF
cdr3_nt: TGTGCCAGCGGCCCATCGCACGGAAGATTCTCTGGAAACACCATATATTTT
clone_size: medium-sized
v_call: TRBV27
d_call: .
j_call: TRBJ1-3

cdr3_aa: CASSFVRGQGVVGYTF
cdr3_nt: TGTGCCAGCAGTTTTGTAAGAGGGCAAGGGGTAGTTGGCTACACCTTC
clone_size: .
v_call: TRBV27
d_call: .
j_call: TRBJ1-2

cdr3_aa: CAWSADDRGKKNTF
cdr3_nt: TGTGCCTGGAGTGCAGATGACAGGGGTAAGAAGAACACCTTC
clone_size: .
v_call: TRBV30
d_call: TRBD1
j_call: TRBJ1-2

cdr3_aa: CASSAGLAVEQYF
cdr3_nt: TGTGCCAGCAGTGCGGGTCTAGCGGTCGAGCAGTACTTC
clone_size: .
v_call: TRBV6-5
d_call: TRBD2
j_call: TRBJ2-7

cdr3_aa: CASTLLAGDQETQYF
cdr3_nt: TGTGCCAGCACCTTACTAGCGGGGGACCAAGAGACCCAGTACTTC
clone_size: .
v_call: TRBV2
d_call: TRBD2
j_call: TRBJ2-5

cdr3_aa: CASSSPTSGGPSYNEQFF
cdr3_nt: TGTGCCAGCAGCTCGCCGACTAGCGGGGGGCCTTCCTACAATGAGCAGTTCTTC
clone_size: few
v_call: TRBV7-9
d_call: TRBD2
j_call: TRBJ2-1

cdr3_aa: CASSVDKSAFAPLHF
cdr3_nt: TGTGCCAGCAGTGTGGACAAATCCGCTTTCGCACCCCTCCACTTT
clone_size: .
v_call: TRBV2
d_call: .
j_call: TRBJ1-6

cdr3_aa: CASSLKWGLESYTQYF
cdr3_nt: TGTGCCAGCAGCTTAAAATGGGGACTAGAGTCATATACGCAGTATTTT
clone_size: .
v_call: TRBV7-9
d_call: TRBD2
j_call: TRBJ2-3

cdr3_aa: CASSYSMGRVYGYTF
cdr3_nt: TGTGCCAGCAGTTACTCGATGGGGAGGGTCTATGGCTACACCTTC
clone_size: .
v_call: TRBV6-5
d_call: .
j_call: TRBJ1-2

cdr3_aa: CASSLSSAVTGFVHTFF
cdr3_nt: TGTGCCAGCAGCTTATCCTCGGCCGTCACAGGGTTTGTGCATACTTTCTTT
clone_size: .
v_call: TRBV7-9
d_call: .
j_call: TRBJ1-1

cdr3_aa: CATSSFGAGGYTQYF
cdr3_nt: TGTGCCACCTCCTCTTTCGGAGCGGGGGGATATACGCAGTATTTT
clone_size: .
v_call: TRBV19
d_call: TRBD2
j_call: TRBJ2-3

cdr3_aa: CASSPSKNTGELFF
cdr3_nt: TGTGCCAGCAGCCCGTCGAAAAACACCGGGGAGCTGTTTTTT
clone_size: .
v_call: TRBV7-2
d_call: .
j_call: TRBJ2-2

cdr3_aa: CASSFEASSYNEQFF
cdr3_nt: TGTGCCAGCAGCTTCGAAGCGAGCTCCTACAATGAGCAGTTCTTC
clone_size: few
v_call: TRBV7-8
d_call: .
j_call: TRBJ2-1

cdr3_aa: CASSFRGPGTDTQYF
cdr3_nt: TGTGCCAGCAGCTTCCGGGGGCCGGGCACAGATACGCAGTATTTT
clone_size: .
v_call: TRBV13
d_call: .
j_call: TRBJ2-3

cdr3_aa: CASSSRDSLNTEAFF
cdr3_nt: TGTGCCAGCAGCTCAAGGGACAGCTTGAACACTGAAGCTTTCTTT
clone_size: .
v_call: TRBV11-3
d_call: TRBD1
j_call: TRBJ1-1

cdr3_aa: CSVDGGTLYEQYF
cdr3_nt: TGCAGCGTTGATGGGGGGACCCTCTACGAGCAGTACTTC
clone_size: few
v_call: TRBV29-1
d_call: .
j_call: TRBJ2-7

cdr3_aa: CASSQDEGREEQYF
cdr3_nt: TGCGCCAGCAGCCAAGATGAAGGGCGGGAGGAGCAGTACTTC
clone_size: few
v_call: TRBV4-1
d_call: TRBD2
j_call: TRBJ2-7

cdr3_aa: CASSLTGDRKYGYTF
cdr3_nt: TGTGCCAGCAGCCTTACCGGCGACAGGAAATATGGCTACACCTTC
clone_size: .
v_call: TRBV7-9
d_call: .
j_call: TRBJ1-2

cdr3_aa: CAISEEASGEDTQYF
cdr3_nt: TGTGCCATCAGTGAAGAGGCTAGCGGGGAAGATACGCAGTATTTT
clone_size: .
v_call: TRBV10-3
d_call: TRBD2
j_call: TRBJ2-3

cdr3_aa: CASSYLGPTNTEAFF
cdr3_nt: TGTGCCAGCAGTTATCTGGGACCAACGAACACTGAAGCTTTCTTT
clone_size: .
v_call: TRBV6-5
d_call: .
j_call: TRBJ1-1

cdr3_aa: CASSPQGGAGNTIYF
cdr3_nt: TGTGCCAGCAGTCCCCAGGGAGGGGCAGGAAACACCATATATTTT
clone_size: once
v_call: TRBV6-1
d_call: .
j_call: TRBJ1-3

cdr3_aa: CASSLSQTSPLHF
cdr3_nt: TGTGCCAGCAGCTTGTCCCAGACCTCACCCCTCCACTTT
clone_size: .
v_call: TRBV11-2
d_call: .
j_call: TRBJ1-6

cdr3_aa: CASSPDSYEQYF
cdr3_nt: TGTGCCAGCAGCCCGGACAGTTACGAGCAGTACTTC
clone_size: .
v_call: TRBV11-2
d_call: .
j_call: TRBJ2-7

cdr3_aa: CASRSLQGGYEQYF
cdr3_nt: TGTGCCAGCAGGAGTCTACAGGGTGGCTACGAGCAGTACTTC
clone_size: .
v_call: TRBV5-6
d_call: .
j_call: TRBJ2-7

cdr3_aa: CASSDWDSYEQYF
cdr3_nt: TGTGCCAGCAGTGACTGGGACTCCTACGAGCAGTACTTC
clone_size: .
v_call: TRBV6-1
d_call: .
j_call: TRBJ2-7

cdr3_aa: CASSQAQGFVETQYF
cdr3_nt: TGCGCCAGCAGCCAAGCTCAGGGGTTTGTTGAGACCCAGTACTTC
clone_size: .
v_call: TRBV4-1
d_call: .
j_call: TRBJ2-5

cdr3_aa: CASSLGRYEQYF
cdr3_nt: TGTGCCAGCAGCTTGGGCAGGTACGAGCAGTACTTC
clone_size: .
v_call: TRBV5-4
d_call: .
j_call: TRBJ2-7

cdr3_aa: CASSPQGPPYGYTF
cdr3_nt: TGTGCCAGCAGCCCGCAGGGGCCTCCCTATGGCTACACCTTC
clone_size: few
v_call: TRBV5-6
d_call: .
j_call: TRBJ1-2

cdr3_aa: CASSLEVSPLNYGYTF
cdr3_nt: TGTGCCAGCAGCTTAGAGGTCAGTCCCCTGAACTATGGCTACACCTTC
clone_size: .
v_call: TRBV7-9
d_call: .
j_call: TRBJ1-2